This TCR beta chain was recorded in a study of PD-1 blockade in classical Hodgkin lymphoma (dated by TCRdb to the early 2020s). Turning to the overall study: Nivolumab dosing was 3 mg/kg intravenously every 2 weeks, continuing until either disease progression or unacceptable toxicity. The study used TCR beta sequencing and CyTOF to define a peripheral blood immune signature of response to PD-1 blockade in classical Hodgkin lymphoma.

Interpreted using the paper, the time point label stands for: cycle 4 day 1 (C4D1), after 5 to 7 weeks of nivolumab. Every trial patient had relapsed after autologous stem cell transplantation, and cohorts A, B and C differed in prior brentuximab vedotin exposure. A total of fewer than 65 patients with relapsed/refractory classical Hodgkin lymphoma made up the trial cohort, and each patient's best overall response was complete response, partial response or progressive disease. In the multi-cohort phase II CheckMate 205 trial, trial patients received single-agent nivolumab. An independent review committee assessed best overall response by applying the 2007 International Working Group response criteria. Trial PBMCs were obtained immediately prior to nivolumab initiation (C1D1) and on therapy at cycle 2 day 1 and cycle 4 day 1. After peripheral blood was drawn into 8 mL Vacutainer Cell Preparation Tubes, PBMCs were isolated by centrifugation and then cryopreserved.

What the authors observed across the whole study: Baseline diversity similar to that of newly diagnosed patients was observed in trial patients achieving complete response, whereas significantly lower diversity was observed in partial responders and progressors. Only a single clinical trial cohort was studied, and what caused the repertoire differences, possibly disease activity or prior therapy, remained undefined. Lower diversity was observed in patients in whom nivolumab was started less than 1 year after ASCT, and these patients were excluded from later analyses so that confounding by immune reconstitution would be avoided. A significant rise by C4D1 was seen in CD4+ but not CD8+ TCR diversity (p=0.0027 vs p=0.16), with the rise being most apparent in complete responders (p=0.02). Newly diagnosed patients were reported to have lower baseline TCR diversity than healthy donors, and relapsed/refractory patients were reported to have lower baseline TCR diversity still.

As to this clone: No cognate antigen has been identified for it. No per-base quality is available; no much larger clone lies one base away.

Genomic DNA was extracted with the Qiagen DNeasy kit from unsorted PBMCs and from negatively selected CD4+ and CD8+ fractions. Using primers that anneal to V and J segments, immunoSEQ multiplex PCR amplified the TCR beta CDR3 regions. A synthetic immune receptor repertoire was used to minimize amplification bias, and any residual bias was removed computationally once sequencing was done. The authors' pipeline ran thus. Repertoire diversity was quantified as the Shannon entropy index using custom Python scripts. The unsorted, CD4+ and CD8+ repertoires were each analyzed separately, with the exception of combined analyses, where CD4+ and CD8+ sequences were merged in silico. Clonal expansion was defined as a frequency increase of at least 2-fold after treatment compared with C1D1, and clones undetected at baseline were assigned a pseudocount of 0.5. Singleton clones were defined as clones with 0 or 1 copy at C1D1, and non-singleton clones were defined as clones with 2 or more copies. By matching protein sequences in sorted samples from the same patient, clones expanded in unsorted samples were annotated as CD4+, CD8+ or unknown. Wilcoxon tests were applied to paired samples to test diversity changes from C1D1 to C4D1. In its TCRdb copy, this immuneACCESS table keeps in-frame sequences only and misses some clones. Where compared with another copy, unresolved V genes explain less than half of these, and the others have no known cause. The DNA was the basis for D and trimming; V, J and clone size are from that table. For this sample there are 20,000 to 25,000 clones; about 80% appear just once. The top ten clonotypes cover approximately 21% of the sample.

Trimming accounts for 7 bases at V and 5 bases at J, while the number of junction bases matched to no gene is 10. Based on the germline V gene, the CDR1 and CDR2 sequences are MDHEN and SYDVKM. From the cysteine up to the phenylalanine, the CDR3 has a length of 14 residues. Here the CDR3 DNA is all that survives: 42 bases in frame from base 1. The sequence was collected from a human donor with classical Hodgkin lymphoma. The V and J genes are TRBV28 and TRBJ2-5; 7 junctional bases match TRBD1. The material sequenced was peripheral blood mononuclear cells (PBMCs), taken before the fourth cycle of nivolumab. The CDR3: CASNLYRGGETQYF. The DNA is as follows: TGTGCCAGCAACCTTTACAGGGGCGGCGAGACCCAGTACTTC.